This T cell receptor (beta chain) stems from a study of blood T cell repertoires in COVID-19 (dated by TCRdb to 2018 to 2020). Background on the whole study: Samples from collaborators originated in the United States, Italy and Spain and spanned both the acute and convalescent phases of COVID-19. The sample metadata nearly always contained a de-identified subject ID, COVID-19 status, age in years and sex. The material from the prospective study consisted of cDNA or gDNA derived from T cells, B-cell-depleted T cells, or PBMCs. The repertoires were released in a freely available public database intended as a resource for research on the immune response to SARS-CoV-2. Samples were obtained from the ongoing ImmuneRACE study (first 160 participants) and from about 1,300 subjects provided by 6 global collaborators. Deeply sampled blood TCRbeta repertoires from subjects exposed to, actively infected with, or recovered from COVID-19 were included in the dataset. Where available, HLA class I and class II types were obtained from metadata supplied by the sample provider rather than from assay-based typing. General study outcomes and caveats: Clinical and demographic metadata were provided uncurated, with the amount varying by source and participant.

Comment on this clone: It has no known antigen specificity. No much larger clonotype is one base removed from it; base qualities were not supplied.

TCRbeta CDR3 regions were amplified from genomic DNA by means of the immunoSEQ Assay, a bias-controlled multiplex PCR. The original pipeline was this. Within the assay, amplification of reference gene primers was used to estimate how many nucleated cells each sample contained. To quantify the absolute abundance of each unique TCRbeta CDR3 rearrangement, sequence reads were collapsed and filtered. For each sample, productive Simpson clonality was calculated as the square root of Simpson's diversity index over productive rearrangements. What TCRdb holds here is the immuneACCESS table cut down to in-frame rearrangements. Part of the clones is not present; checked against another copy, under half of the missing clones reflect an unresolved V gene, and the others are unexplained. That table supplies the V and J calls and clone size; D and trimming were determined from the DNA. The sample has fewer than 400,000 clones on record, around nine tenths of them singletons. Jointly, the top ten make up 2.5% to 3.5% of the sample.

The trim is 3 bases for V and 5 bases for J, with a gap of 13 bases between the germline ends. As encoded in the germline V gene (reference sequence), CDR1 is MNHNY while CDR2 is SVGAGI. Measured from the cysteine to the phenylalanine, the CDR3 is 14 residues long. Only the CDR3 DNA is retained, 42 bases long and in frame from the first base. Collaborating institutions collected whole blood in K2EDTA tubes following their own protocols. Collaborator samples were shipped for TCRbeta analysis as frozen whole blood, isolated PBMCs, or DNA extracted from either sample type. This TCR derives from a human donor in a cohort sampled during active COVID-19. Sequences were obtained from peripheral blood. This chain is built from TRBV6-6 and TRBJ1-2; TRBD1 might be the D gene, on 5 matching bases. The DNA sequence reads TGTGCCAGCAGTTATTACGGCAGGGATTATGGCTACACCTTC. This translates into CASSYYGRDYGYTF.